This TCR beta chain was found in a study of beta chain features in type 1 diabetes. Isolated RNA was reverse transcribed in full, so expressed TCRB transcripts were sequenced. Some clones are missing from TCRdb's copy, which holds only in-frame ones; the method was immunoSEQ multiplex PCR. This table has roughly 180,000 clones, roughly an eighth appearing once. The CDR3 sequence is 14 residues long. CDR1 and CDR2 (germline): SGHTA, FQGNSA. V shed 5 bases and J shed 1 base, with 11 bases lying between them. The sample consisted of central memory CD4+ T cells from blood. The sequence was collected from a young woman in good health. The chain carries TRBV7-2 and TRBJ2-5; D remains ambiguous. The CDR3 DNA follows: TGTGCCAGCAGCCACGCCCGGGTCCAAGAGACCCAGTACTTC. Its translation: CASSHARVQETQYF. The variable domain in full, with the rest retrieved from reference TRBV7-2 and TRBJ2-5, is GAGVSQSPSNKVTEKGKDVELRCDPISGHTALYWYRQSLGQGLEFLIYFQGNSAPDKSGLPSDRFSAERTGGSVSTLTIQRTQQEDSAVYLCASSHARVQETQYFGPGTRLLVL.